This T cell receptor beta chain is drawn from a study of T cells in Graves' hyperthyroidism and ophthalmopathy. Amplified TCR beta CDR3 regions came from RNA transcripts. A set of HTBI primers served as the primers for a first-round RT-PCR of the TCR CDR3. TCRdb redid the calling of the multiplex PCR reads with MiXCR, one entry per CDR3 protein. The data show hundreds of thousands of distinct CDR3 sequences, 18% seen once. V was pared by 6 bases and J by 1 base, with 13 bases between. CDR1 and CDR2 (germline): SNHLY, FYNNEI. The CDR3 runs 15 residues. Criteria for exclusion of patients were uncontrolled infection, other autoimmune disease, pregnancy or lactation.

The chain combines TRBV2 with TRBJ2-1; D call uncertain. This sequence was found in a woman aged 45-65 years with Graves' hyperthyroidism that later progressed to Graves' ophthalmopathy. Source material: blood. Written as DNA, the CDR3 is TGTGCCAGCAGCGCGTCCTTCAGTTCCTACAATGAGCAGTTCTTC. Translating gives CASSASFSSYNEQFF.